The clone carrying this T cell receptor beta chain was recorded a few times. What it binds is unknown. This may stem from a read error, because a much larger clone lies one nucleotide away. This entry comes from a study of breast tumors, draining lymph nodes, adjacent tissues. TCRdb ran MiXCR on the multiplex PCR reads and lists one entry per CDR3 protein. The sample consists of some 250,000 distinct CDR3 sequences, nearly 35% of them appearing once. The lymph nodes were axillary draining lymph nodes from breast cancer patients. General observations from the study: Compared with basal-like, luminal-like tumors shared significantly more repertoire with nontumor tissue. Data only fit, rather than demonstrated, lymph node origin of most tumor T cells. Tumors had less TCR diversity than lymph nodes, more than nontumor tissue.

The material sequenced was axillary lymph node tissue. This TCR derives from a female donor with breast cancer. Some clones in this sample may be carry-over from other donors' samples.

CDR3 bases: TGCAGTGCAGACGACAGGGGGCTTGGCTCCACCTTC. Translated: CSADDRGLGSTF. This chain connects TRBV20-1 to TRBJ1-2, with 10 positions matching TRBD1. From germline, CDR1 is DFQATT and CDR2 SNEGSKA (reference sequence). This CDR3 has 12 amino acids.